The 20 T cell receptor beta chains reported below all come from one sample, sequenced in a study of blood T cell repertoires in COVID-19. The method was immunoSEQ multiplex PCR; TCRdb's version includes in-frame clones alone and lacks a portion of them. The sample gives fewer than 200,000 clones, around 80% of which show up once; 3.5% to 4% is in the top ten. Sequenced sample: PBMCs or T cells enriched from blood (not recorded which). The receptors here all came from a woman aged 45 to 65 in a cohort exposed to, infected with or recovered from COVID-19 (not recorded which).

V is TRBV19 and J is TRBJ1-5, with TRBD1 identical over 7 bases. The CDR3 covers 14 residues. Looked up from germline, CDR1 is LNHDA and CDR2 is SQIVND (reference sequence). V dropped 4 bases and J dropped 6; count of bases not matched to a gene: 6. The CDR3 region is CASSNDRDGQPQHF. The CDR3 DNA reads TGTGCCAGTAGTAACGACAGGGACGGTCAGCCCCAGCATTTT.

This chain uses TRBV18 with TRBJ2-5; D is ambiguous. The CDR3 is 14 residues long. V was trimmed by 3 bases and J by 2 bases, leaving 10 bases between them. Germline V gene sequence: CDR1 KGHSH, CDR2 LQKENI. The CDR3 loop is CASSPLVIQETQYF. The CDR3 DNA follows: TGTGCCAGCTCACCGCTAGTTATACAAGAGACCCAGTACTTC.

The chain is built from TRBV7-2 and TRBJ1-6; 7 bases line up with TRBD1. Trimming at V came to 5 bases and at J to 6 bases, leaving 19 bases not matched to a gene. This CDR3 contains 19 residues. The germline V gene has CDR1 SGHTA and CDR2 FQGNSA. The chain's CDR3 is CASSPHGWDRQRGNSPLHF. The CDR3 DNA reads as TGTGCCAGCAGCCCCCATGGGTGGGACAGACAACGAGGTAATTCACCCCTCCACTTT.

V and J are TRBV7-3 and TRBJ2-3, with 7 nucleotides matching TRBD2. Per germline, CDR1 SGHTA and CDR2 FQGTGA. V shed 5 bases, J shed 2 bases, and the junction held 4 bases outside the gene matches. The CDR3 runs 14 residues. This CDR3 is CASSRGGATDTQYF. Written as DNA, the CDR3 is TGTGCCAGCAGCCGGGGAGGGGCCACAGATACGCAGTATTTT.

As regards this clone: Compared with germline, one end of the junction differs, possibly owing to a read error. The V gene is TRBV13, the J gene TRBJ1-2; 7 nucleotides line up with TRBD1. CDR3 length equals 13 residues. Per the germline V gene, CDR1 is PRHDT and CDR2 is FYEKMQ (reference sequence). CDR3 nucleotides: TGTGCCAGCAGCTTCCAAGAGCCGGGACAGCCATCCTTC. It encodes CASSFQEPGQPSF.

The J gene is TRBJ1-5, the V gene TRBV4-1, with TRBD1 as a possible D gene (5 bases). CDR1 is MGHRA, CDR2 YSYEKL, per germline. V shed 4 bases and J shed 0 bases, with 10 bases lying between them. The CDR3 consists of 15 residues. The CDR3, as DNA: TGCGCCAGCAGCCTGCAGGGATATAGCAATCAGCCCCAGCATTTT. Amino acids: CASSLQGYSNQPQHF.

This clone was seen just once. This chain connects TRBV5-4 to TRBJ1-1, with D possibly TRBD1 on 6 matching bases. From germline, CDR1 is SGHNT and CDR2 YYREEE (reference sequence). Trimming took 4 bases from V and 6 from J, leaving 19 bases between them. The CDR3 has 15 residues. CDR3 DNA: TGTGCCAGCAGCGAGAAGCGCGGGGGCGGTTCTGAAGCTTTCTTT. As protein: CASSEKRGGGSEAFF.

The CDR3, as DNA: TGTGCCTGCGGGGAAGGGGGCATCACAGATACGCAGTATTTT. It encodes CACGEGGITDTQYF. V usage is TRBV24-1 and J usage is TRBJ2-3; a weak D match, TRBD1 (7 bases). V was shortened by 12 bases and J by 2 bases, with 17 bases between the two germline ends. Germline V CDR1 and CDR2: KGHDR, SFDVKD. The CDR3 spans 14 residues.

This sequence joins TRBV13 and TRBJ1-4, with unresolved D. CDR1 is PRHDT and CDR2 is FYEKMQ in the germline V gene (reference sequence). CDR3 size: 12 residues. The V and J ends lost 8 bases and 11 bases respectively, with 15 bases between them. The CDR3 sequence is CASGDPLGKLFF. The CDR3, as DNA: TGTGCCAGCGGAGACCCACTAGGGAAACTGTTTTTT. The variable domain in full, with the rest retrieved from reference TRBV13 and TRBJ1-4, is AAGVIQSPRHLIKEKRETATLKCYPIPRHDTVYWYQQGPGQDPQFLISFYEKMQSDKGSIPDRFSAQQFSDYHSELNMSSLELGDSALYFCASGDPLGKLFFGSGTQLSVL.

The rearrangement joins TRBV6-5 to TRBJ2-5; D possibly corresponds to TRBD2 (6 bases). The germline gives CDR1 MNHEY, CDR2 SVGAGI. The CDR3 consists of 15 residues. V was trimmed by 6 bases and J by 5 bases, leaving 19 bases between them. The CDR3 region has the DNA TGTGCCAGCAGCTCCTTGAGGAGGGGCGGGGAGACCCAGTACTTC. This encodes CASSSLRRGGETQYF.

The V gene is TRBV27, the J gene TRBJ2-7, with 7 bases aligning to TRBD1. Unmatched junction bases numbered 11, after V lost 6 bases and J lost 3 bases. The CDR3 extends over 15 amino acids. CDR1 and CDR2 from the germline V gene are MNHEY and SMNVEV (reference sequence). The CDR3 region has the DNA TGTGCCAGCAGGGCTACCGGGACAGACCTCTACGAGCAGTACTTC. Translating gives CASRATGTDLYEQYF.

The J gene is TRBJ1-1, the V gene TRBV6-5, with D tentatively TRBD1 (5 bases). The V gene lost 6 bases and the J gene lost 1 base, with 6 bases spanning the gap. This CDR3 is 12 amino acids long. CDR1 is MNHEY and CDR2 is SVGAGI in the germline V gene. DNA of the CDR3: TGTGCCAGCAGGGGGGGGAACACTGAAGCTTTCTTT. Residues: CASRGGNTEAFF.

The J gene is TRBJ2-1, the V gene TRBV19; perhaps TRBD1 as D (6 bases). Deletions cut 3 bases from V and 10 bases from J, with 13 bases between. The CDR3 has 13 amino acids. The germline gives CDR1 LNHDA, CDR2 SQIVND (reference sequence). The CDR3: CASSIDLQGEQFF. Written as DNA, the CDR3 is TGTGCCAGTAGTATTGACCTACAGGGAGAGCAGTTCTTC.

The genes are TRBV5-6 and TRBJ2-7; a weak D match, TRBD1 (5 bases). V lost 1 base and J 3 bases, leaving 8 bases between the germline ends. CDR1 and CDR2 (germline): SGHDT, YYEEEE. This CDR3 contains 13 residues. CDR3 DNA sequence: TGTGCCAGCAGCTTGAGACAGAACTACGAGCAGTACTTC. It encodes CASSLRQNYEQYF.

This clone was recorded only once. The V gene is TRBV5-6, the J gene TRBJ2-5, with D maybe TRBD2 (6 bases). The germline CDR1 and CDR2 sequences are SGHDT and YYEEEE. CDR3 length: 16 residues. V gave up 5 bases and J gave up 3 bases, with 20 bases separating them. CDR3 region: CASRLRDLRGKETQYF. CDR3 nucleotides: TGTGCCAGCAGGCTCCGGGACTTGAGGGGCAAAGAGACCCAGTACTTC. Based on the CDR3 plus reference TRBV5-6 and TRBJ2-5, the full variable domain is DAGVTQSPTHLIKTRGQQVTLRCSPKSGHDTVSWYQQALGQGPQFIFQYYEEEERQRGNFPDRFSGHQFPNYSSELNVNALLLGDSALYLCASRLRDLRGKETQYFGPGTRLLVL.

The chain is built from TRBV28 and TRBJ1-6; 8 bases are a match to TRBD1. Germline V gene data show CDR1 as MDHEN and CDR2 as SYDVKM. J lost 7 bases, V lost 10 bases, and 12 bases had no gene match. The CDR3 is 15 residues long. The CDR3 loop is CAIRNRQGANSPLHF. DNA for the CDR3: TGTGCCATCCGGAACAGGCAGGGGGCAAATTCACCCCTCCACTTT.

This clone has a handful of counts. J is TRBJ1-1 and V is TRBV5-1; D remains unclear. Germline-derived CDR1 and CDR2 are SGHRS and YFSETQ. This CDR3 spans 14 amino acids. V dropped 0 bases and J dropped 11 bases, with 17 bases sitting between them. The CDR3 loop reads CASSLGGGGSTAFF. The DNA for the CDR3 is TGCGCCAGCAGCTTGGGAGGAGGCGGGTCGACGGCTTTCTTT. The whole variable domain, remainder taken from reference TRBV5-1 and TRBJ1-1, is KAGVTQTPRYLIKTRGQQVTLSCSPISGHRSVSWYQQTPGQGLQFLFEYFSETQRNKGNFPGRFSGRQFSNSRSEMNVSTLELGDSALYLCASSLGGGGSTAFFGQGTRLTVV.

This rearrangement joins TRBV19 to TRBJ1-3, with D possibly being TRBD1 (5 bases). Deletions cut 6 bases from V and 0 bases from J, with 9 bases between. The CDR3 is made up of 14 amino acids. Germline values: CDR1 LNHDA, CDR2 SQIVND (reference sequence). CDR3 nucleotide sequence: TGTGCCAGTAGCACCGACAGCTCTGGAAACACCATATATTTT. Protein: CASSTDSSGNTIYF.

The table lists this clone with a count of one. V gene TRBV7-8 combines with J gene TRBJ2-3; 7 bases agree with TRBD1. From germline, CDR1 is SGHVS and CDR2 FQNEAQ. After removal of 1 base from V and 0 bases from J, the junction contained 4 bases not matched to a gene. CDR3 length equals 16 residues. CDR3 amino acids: CASSLVQGLSTDTQYF. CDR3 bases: TGTGCCAGCAGCTTAGTACAGGGGTTGAGCACAGATACGCAGTATTTT.

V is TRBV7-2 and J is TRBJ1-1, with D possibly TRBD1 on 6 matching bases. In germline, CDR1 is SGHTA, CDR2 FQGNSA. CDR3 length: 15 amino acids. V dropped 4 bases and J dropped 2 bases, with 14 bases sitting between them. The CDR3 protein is CASSSSGQLNTEAFF. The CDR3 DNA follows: TGTGCCAGCAGCTCCTCTGGACAGCTCAACACTGAAGCTTTCTTT.